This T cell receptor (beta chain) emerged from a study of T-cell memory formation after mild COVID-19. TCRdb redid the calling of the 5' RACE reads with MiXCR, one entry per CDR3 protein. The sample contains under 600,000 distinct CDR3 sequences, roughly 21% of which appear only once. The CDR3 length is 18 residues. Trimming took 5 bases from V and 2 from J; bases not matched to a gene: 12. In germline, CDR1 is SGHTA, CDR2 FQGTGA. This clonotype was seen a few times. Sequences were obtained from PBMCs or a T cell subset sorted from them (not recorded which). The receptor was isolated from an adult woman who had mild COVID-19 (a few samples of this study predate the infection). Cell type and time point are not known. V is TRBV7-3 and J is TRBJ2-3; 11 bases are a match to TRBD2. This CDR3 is CASSQTSGGSSHTDTQYF. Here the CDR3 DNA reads TGTGCCAGCAGCCAAACTAGCGGGGGATCCTCCCACACAGATACGCAGTATTTT.